This TCR beta chain appears in the sequencing data of a study of blood T cell repertoires in COVID-19. Study background: The analysed material was cDNA or gDNA that came from T cells, B-cell-depleted T cells, or PBMCs.

The CDR3 loop spans 16 amino acids. Germline V gene data show CDR1 as SGHAT and CDR2 as FQNNGV. The trim removed 6 bases at V and 1 base at J, leaving 10 bases unmatched. Per the original methods: Amplification with reference gene primers provided the estimates of nucleated cell counts. Produced via immunoSEQ multiplex PCR; TCRdb's table is partial and in-frame only. The V and J calls and clone size come from that table; D and trimming were worked out from the DNA. Of about 64,000 clones in the sample, roughly four fifths were seen once. This receptor was taken from a human donor in a cohort sampled during active COVID-19. Sequencing was performed on peripheral blood. This chain joins TRBV11-2 and TRBJ2-3, with 7 nucleotides matching TRBD1. The CDR3 nucleotides read TGTGCCAGCAGGGACAGGAGCTTACTACGCACAGATACGCAGTATTTT. Translated, it gives CASRDRSLLRTDTQYF.